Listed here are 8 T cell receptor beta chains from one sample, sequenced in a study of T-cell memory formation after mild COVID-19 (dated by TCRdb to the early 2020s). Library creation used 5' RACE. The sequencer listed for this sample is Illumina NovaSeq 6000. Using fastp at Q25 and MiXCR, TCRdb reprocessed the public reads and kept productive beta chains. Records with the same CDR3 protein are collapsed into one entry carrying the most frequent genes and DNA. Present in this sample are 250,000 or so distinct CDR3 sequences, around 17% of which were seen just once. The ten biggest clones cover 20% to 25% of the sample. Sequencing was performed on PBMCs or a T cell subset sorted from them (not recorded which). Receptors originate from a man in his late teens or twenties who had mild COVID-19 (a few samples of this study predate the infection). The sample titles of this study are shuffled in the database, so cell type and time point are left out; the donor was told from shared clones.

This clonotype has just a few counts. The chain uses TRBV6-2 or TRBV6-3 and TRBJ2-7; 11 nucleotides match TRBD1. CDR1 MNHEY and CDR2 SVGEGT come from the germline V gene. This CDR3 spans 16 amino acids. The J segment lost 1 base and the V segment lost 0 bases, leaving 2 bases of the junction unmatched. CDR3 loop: CASSYSRDRGSYEQYV. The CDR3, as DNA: TGTGCCAGCAGTTACTCGAGGGACAGGGGGTCCTACGAGCAGTACGTC.

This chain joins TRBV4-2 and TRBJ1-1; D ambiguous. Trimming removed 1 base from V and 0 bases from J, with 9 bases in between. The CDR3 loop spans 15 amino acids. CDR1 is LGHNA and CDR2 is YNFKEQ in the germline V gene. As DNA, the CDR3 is TGTGCCAGCAGCCAAGGTCGAGCCCTGAACACTGAAGCTTTCTTT. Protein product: CASSQGRALNTEAFF.

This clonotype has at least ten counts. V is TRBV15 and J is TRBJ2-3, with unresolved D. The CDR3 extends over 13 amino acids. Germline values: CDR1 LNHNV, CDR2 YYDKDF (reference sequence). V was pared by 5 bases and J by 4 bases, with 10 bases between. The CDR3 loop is CATSPRSPDTQYF. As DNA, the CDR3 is TGTGCCACCAGCCCCAGGTCCCCAGATACGCAGTATTTT.

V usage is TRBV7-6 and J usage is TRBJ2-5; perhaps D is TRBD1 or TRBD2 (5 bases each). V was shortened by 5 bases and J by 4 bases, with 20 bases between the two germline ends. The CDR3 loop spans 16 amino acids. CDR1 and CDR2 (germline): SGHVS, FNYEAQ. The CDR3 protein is CASSPGRKRRGETQYF. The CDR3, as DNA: TGTGCCAGCAGCCCGGGGAGAAAGCGTAGGGGAGAGACCCAGTACTTC.

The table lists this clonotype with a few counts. CDR3 in amino acids: CASSYSGLAGNEQYF. As DNA, the CDR3 is TGTGCCAGCAGTTACTCCGGTCTAGCGGGGAACGAGCAGTACTTC. The chain employs TRBV6-6 and TRBJ2-7, with 9 bases fitting TRBD2. The CDR3 loop spans 15 amino acids. Germline-derived CDR1 and CDR2 are MNHNY and SVGAGI (reference sequence). V gave up 0 bases and J gave up 5 bases; unmatched junction bases: 5.

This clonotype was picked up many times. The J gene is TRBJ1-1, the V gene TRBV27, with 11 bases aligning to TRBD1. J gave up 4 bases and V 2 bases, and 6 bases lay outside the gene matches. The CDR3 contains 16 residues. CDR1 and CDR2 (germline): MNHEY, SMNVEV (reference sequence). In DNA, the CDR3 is TGTGCCAGCAGTTTAAAGGCCGGGACAGGGGGCACTGAAGCTTTCTTT. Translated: CASSLKAGTGGTEAFF.

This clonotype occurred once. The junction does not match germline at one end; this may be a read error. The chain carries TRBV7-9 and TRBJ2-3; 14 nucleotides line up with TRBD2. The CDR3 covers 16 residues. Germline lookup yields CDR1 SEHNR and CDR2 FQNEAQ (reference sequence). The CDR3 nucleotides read TGTGCCAGCTTGAGACTAGCGGGGGGGAGCACGGATACGCAGTATTTT. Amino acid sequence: CASLRLAGGSTDTQYF.

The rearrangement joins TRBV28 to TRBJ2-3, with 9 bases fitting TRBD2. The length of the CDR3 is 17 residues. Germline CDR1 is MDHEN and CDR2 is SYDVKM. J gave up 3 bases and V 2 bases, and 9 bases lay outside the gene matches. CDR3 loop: CASSLGRGGPFTDTQYF. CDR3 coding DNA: TGTGCCAGCAGTTTAGGGCGGGGGGGCCCCTTTACAGATACGCAGTATTTT.